A single sample is the source of the 20 T cell receptor beta chains below, sequenced in a study of Tregs in tolerant kidney transplant recipients. Repertoires were generated with immunoSEQ multiplex PCR, while TCRdb's copy carries only in-frame clones and drops some. The top ten hold roughly 0.67% of the sample, which has approximately 260,000 clones, more than 65% seen once. Sequencing used CD4+ T cells from blood. The origin of the receptors is a human donor in good health.

V and J are TRBV7-8 and TRBJ2-1; TRBD2 might be the D (6 bases). Germline V gene sequence: CDR1 SGHVS, CDR2 FQNEAQ. The length of the CDR3 is 10 residues. The CDR3 is CSAGKNEQFF. The CDR3 DNA is TGTTCTGCGGGGAAGAATGAGCAGTTCTTC.

The rearrangement links TRBV7-6 to TRBJ2-1; 8 bases fit TRBD2. Trimming cost V 2 bases and J 5 bases; bases outside gene matches: 2. Germline V CDR1 and CDR2: SGHVS, FNYEAQ. The CDR3 totals 14 residues. The CDR3 region is CASSLKAGDNEQFF. As DNA, the CDR3 is TGTGCCAGCAGCTTAAAAGCGGGAGACAATGAGCAGTTCTTC.

This clone was recorded a few times. Mismatch with germline at one junction end may stem from a read error. This chain uses TRBV10-3 with TRBJ1-5; 9 nucleotides line up with TRBD1. The germline gives CDR1 ENHRY, CDR2 SYGVKD. CDR3 length equals 15 residues. In DNA form, the CDR3 reads TGTGCCATCAGTGAGTCAACAGGGGGCAACCAGCCCCAGCATTTT. It is translated as CAISESTGGNQPQHF.

The V gene is TRBV21-1, the J gene TRBJ2-3; the table's D call TRBD1 went unverified against the DNA. TRBV21-1 has pseudogene status. The CDR3 is made up of 16 amino acids. CDR3 region: CASSPQGQGRTDTQYF. In DNA form, the CDR3 reads TGTGCCAGCAGCCCGCAAGGGCAGGGGAGAACAGATACGCAGTATTTT.

This chain uses TRBV2 with TRBJ2-5; no firm D call. The germline V and J ends were trimmed by 3 bases and 0 bases, with 5 bases remaining between them. This CDR3 spans 13 amino acids. Germline CDR1 reads SNHLY; CDR2 reads FYNNEI. CDR3 residues: CASSDGYQETQYF. Written as DNA, the CDR3 is TGTGCCAGCAGTGACGGATACCAAGAGACCCAGTACTTC.

The chain employs TRBV6-1 and TRBJ2-7, with D possibly being TRBD1 (6 bases). Germline V lookup: CDR1 MNHNS, CDR2 SASEGT. The CDR3 is made up of 14 amino acids. Deletions cut 4 bases from V and 2 bases from J, with 12 bases between. In DNA form, the CDR3 reads TGTGCCAGCAGTGGATGGACAGAGACCTACGAGCAGTACTTC. Translation gives CASSGWTETYEQYF.

This chain connects TRBV9 to TRBJ2-1; TRBD2 agrees at 9 bases. Germline trimming cut 2 bases from V and 7 bases from J; bases unmatched to any gene: 7. Germline CDR1 is SGDLS and CDR2 is YYNGEE. The CDR3 totals 15 residues. Written as DNA, the CDR3 is TGTGCCAGCAGCGTTCTGGCGGGGGGGCGGAATGAGCAGTTCTTC. Its protein product is CASSVLAGGRNEQFF.

The rearrangement links TRBV20-1 to TRBJ1-2, with D uncertain. Germline V gene sequence: CDR1 DFQATT, CDR2 SNEGSKA (reference sequence). This CDR3 region has 11 residues. V lost 3 bases and J lost 4, with 6 bases in between. The CDR3 protein is CSASPIYGYTF. The CDR3 nucleotides read TGCAGTGCTAGCCCCATCTATGGCTACACCTTC.

This clone is a singleton in its sample. The chain has TRBV7-2 and TRBJ2-3, with 8 nucleotides matching TRBD2. Germline loops: CDR1 SGHTA, CDR2 FQGNSA. The CDR3 sequence is 16 residues long. With 2 bases clipped from V and 4 bases from J, the junction kept 8 bases outside the gene matches. CDR3 DNA sequence: TGTGCCAGCAGCTTACACGGGGGGGCCCGACCAGATACGCAGTATTTT. This encodes CASSLHGGARPDTQYF.

V and J are TRBV19 and TRBJ1-2, with D hard to call. Germline CDR1 and CDR2: LNHDA and SQIVND (reference sequence). This CDR3 spans 13 amino acids. V lost 10 bases and J 5 bases, leaving 17 bases between the germline ends. CDR3 nucleotide sequence: TGTGCCACTAAGAAATTTGGAGAATATGGCTACACCTTC. Its protein is CATKKFGEYGYTF.

The chain combines TRBV9 with TRBJ1-5; perhaps TRBD1 as D (6 bases). This CDR3 is built from 15 residues. Trimming shortened V by 3 bases and J by 5 bases, and 15 bases separated the two germline ends. Germline CDR1 and CDR2: SGDLS and YYNGEE. CDR3 loop: CASSAQDRTDQPQHF. The DNA of the CDR3 is TGTGCCAGCAGCGCCCAAGACAGGACGGATCAGCCCCAGCATTTT. Based on the CDR3 plus reference TRBV9 and TRBJ1-5, the full variable domain is DSGVTQTPKHLITATGQRVTLRCSPRSGDLSVYWYQQSLDQGLQFLIQYYNGEERAKGNILERFSAQQFPDLHSELNLSSLELGDSALYFCASSAQDRTDQPQHFGDGTRLSIL.

The chain couples TRBV5-1 to TRBJ2-1, with 11 bases identical to TRBD1. This CDR3 comprises 16 residues. Germline CDR1 SGHRS, CDR2 YFSETQ. Trimming at V came to 3 bases and at J to 9 bases, leaving 11 bases not matched to a gene. The CDR3 DNA is TGCGCCAGCAGCTGGGACGGACAGGGGGCCGGGGGTGAGCAGTTCTTC. Its translation: CASSWDGQGAGGEQFF.

The table lists this clone with a count of one. V usage is TRBV30 and J usage is TRBJ1-6; tentatively, D is TRBD1 (6 bases). V gave up 4 bases and J gave up 5 bases, with 9 bases separating them. CDR3 length: 13 amino acids. Looked up from germline, CDR1 is GTSNPN and CDR2 is SVGIG (reference sequence). CDR3 bases: TGTGCCTGGACGAGACAGGATAATTCACCCCTCCACTTT. As protein: CAWTRQDNSPLHF.

In the case of this clone: An end of the junction differs from the germline gene, which may be a read error. This same CDR3 is encoded by further DNA sequences in the sample. The rearrangement links TRBV11-2 to TRBJ2-1; TRBD2 aligns across 11 bases. Germline V gene sequence: CDR1 SGHAT, CDR2 FQNNGV. The CDR3 spans 17 residues. The CDR3 region has the DNA TGTGCCAGCAGCCCAGGGACTAGCGGTAGCTCCTACAACGAGCAGTTCTTC. It is translated as CASSPGTSGSSYNEQFF.

The rearrangement links TRBV10-3 to TRBJ2-7; possible D gene TRBD2, 6 bases. CDR3 length: 15 amino acids. Germline loops: CDR1 ENHRY, CDR2 SYGVKD. Trimming took off 6 bases at V and 5 bases at J, with 20 bases between the two ends. The CDR3 nucleotides read TGTGCCATCAGCGACCACGGGGGACCCCTGGACGAGCAGTACTTC. This encodes CAISDHGGPLDEQYF.

The rearrangement links TRBV27 to TRBJ2-7, with D perhaps being TRBD1 or TRBD2 (5 bases each). The CDR3 contains 15 residues. The V end lost 5 bases, the J end lost 9 bases, and 23 bases lay between the germline ends. Germline V gene lookup returns CDR1 MNHEY and CDR2 SMNVEV (reference sequence). The CDR3 DNA follows: TGTGCCAGCAGTACCCGGGACGCAGGGAGAGTGTGGCAGTACTTC. It codes for CASSTRDAGRVWQYF.

The chain couples TRBV9 to TRBJ2-1; 8 positions agree with TRBD2. This CDR3 is 15 amino acids long. Looked up from germline, CDR1 is SGDLS and CDR2 is YYNGEE. Germline trimming cut 4 bases from V and 4 bases from J; bases unmatched to any gene: 7. This chain's CDR3 is CASSFGLAVYNEQFF. CDR3 sequence (DNA): TGTGCCAGCAGCTTCGGACTAGCAGTATACAATGAGCAGTTCTTC.

V is TRBV2 and J is TRBJ2-5; D gene uncertain. This CDR3 comprises 13 residues. In germline, CDR1 is SNHLY, CDR2 FYNNEI. Trimming pared 7 bases from V and 5 bases from J, leaving 14 bases between. CDR3 residues: CASTVAYKETQYF. CDR3 nucleotides: TGTGCCAGCACCGTGGCCTACAAGGAGACCCAGTACTTC.

This chain connects TRBV5-1 to TRBJ1-3, with 7 bases aligning to TRBD1. V dropped 4 bases and J dropped 3; count of bases not matched to a gene: 10. The germline gives CDR1 SGHRS, CDR2 YFSETQ. The CDR3 extends over 16 amino acids. DNA for the CDR3: TGCGCCAGCAGCCCGGGACAGCTCAACGGTGGAAACACCATATATTTT. Protein: CASSPGQLNGGNTIYF.

The V and J genes are TRBV27 and TRBJ1-4, with TRBD1 as a possible D gene (5 bases). The V end was cut by 6 bases, the J end by 8 bases, with 16 bases between. This CDR3 is 14 amino acids long. Germline assignment: CDR1 MNHEY and CDR2 SMNVEV (reference sequence). The CDR3 loop reads CASSGGRNNEKLFF. As DNA, the CDR3 is TGTGCCAGCAGCGGGGGGAGAAATAACGAAAAACTGTTTTTT.